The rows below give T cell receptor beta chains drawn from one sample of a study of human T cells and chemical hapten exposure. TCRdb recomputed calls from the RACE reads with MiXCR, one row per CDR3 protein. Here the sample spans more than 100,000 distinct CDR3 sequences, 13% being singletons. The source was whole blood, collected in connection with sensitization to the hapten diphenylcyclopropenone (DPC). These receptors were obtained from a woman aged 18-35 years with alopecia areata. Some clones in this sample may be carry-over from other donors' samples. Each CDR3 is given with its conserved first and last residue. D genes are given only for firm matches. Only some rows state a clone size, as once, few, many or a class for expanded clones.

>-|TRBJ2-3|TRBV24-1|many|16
TGTGCCACCAGTGATCCCAACGGGGGAATCACAGATACGCAGTATTTT
CATSDPNGGITDTQYF
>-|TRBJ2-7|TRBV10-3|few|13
TGTGCCATCACCCCAGCTCCTGGTAGGGAGCAGTACTTC
CAITPAPGREQYF
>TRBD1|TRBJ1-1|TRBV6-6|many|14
TGTGCCAGCAGTTACGGGACAGGGGGCACTGAAGCTTTCTTT
CASSYGTGGTEAFF
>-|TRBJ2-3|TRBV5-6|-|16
TGTGCCAGCAGCTTACGGACAGCCTGGCGCCCAGATACGCAGTATTTT
CASSLRTAWRPDTQYF
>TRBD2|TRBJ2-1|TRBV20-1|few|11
TGCAGTGCCCGAGCGGGGGTGGAGCAGTTCTTC
CSARAGVEQFF
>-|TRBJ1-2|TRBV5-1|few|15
TGCGCCAGCAGCTCCAATGGCGGGGCTAACTATGGCTACACCTTC
CASSSNGGANYGYTF
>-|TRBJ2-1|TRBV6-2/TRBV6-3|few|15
TGTGCCAGCAGAGCCACAGGGTTCCTCTACAATGAGCAGTTCTTC
CASRATGFLYNEQFF
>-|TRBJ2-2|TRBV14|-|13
TGTGCCAGCAGCCAAATGTTCACCGGGGAGCTGTTTTTT
CASSQMFTGELFF
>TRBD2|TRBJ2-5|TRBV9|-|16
TGTGCCAGCAGCGTAGCGGCTAGCGGGGCTTTGTTAACCCAGTACTTC
CASSVAASGALLTQYF
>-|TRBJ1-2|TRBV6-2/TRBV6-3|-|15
TGTGCCAGCAGTCCCGTTGGGAGTACCTTCTATGGCTACACCTTC
CASSPVGSTFYGYTF
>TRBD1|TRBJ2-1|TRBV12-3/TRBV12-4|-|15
TGTGCCAGCAGTTTAGGACAGGGGGTAGGGAATGAGCAGTTCTTC
CASSLGQGVGNEQFF
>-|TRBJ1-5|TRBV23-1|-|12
TGCGCCAGCAGTCATCGCTATCAGCCCCAGCATTTT
CASSHRYQPQHF
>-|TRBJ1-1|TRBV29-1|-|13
TGCAGCGCCGCTCCTACCTGGGGGACTGAAGCTTTCTTT
CSAAPTWGTEAFF